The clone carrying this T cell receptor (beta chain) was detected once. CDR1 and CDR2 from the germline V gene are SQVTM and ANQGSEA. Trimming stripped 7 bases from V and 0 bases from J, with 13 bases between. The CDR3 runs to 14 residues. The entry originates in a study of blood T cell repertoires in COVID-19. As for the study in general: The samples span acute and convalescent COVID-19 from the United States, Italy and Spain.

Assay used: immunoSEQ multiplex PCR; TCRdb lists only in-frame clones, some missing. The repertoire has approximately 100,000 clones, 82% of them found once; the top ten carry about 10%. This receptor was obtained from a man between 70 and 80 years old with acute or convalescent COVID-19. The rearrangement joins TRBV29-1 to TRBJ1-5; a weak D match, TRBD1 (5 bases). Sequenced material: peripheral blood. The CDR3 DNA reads TGCAGCGCCAATAGGGGCCTTAGCAATCAGCCCCAGCATTTT. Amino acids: CSANRGLSNQPQHF.